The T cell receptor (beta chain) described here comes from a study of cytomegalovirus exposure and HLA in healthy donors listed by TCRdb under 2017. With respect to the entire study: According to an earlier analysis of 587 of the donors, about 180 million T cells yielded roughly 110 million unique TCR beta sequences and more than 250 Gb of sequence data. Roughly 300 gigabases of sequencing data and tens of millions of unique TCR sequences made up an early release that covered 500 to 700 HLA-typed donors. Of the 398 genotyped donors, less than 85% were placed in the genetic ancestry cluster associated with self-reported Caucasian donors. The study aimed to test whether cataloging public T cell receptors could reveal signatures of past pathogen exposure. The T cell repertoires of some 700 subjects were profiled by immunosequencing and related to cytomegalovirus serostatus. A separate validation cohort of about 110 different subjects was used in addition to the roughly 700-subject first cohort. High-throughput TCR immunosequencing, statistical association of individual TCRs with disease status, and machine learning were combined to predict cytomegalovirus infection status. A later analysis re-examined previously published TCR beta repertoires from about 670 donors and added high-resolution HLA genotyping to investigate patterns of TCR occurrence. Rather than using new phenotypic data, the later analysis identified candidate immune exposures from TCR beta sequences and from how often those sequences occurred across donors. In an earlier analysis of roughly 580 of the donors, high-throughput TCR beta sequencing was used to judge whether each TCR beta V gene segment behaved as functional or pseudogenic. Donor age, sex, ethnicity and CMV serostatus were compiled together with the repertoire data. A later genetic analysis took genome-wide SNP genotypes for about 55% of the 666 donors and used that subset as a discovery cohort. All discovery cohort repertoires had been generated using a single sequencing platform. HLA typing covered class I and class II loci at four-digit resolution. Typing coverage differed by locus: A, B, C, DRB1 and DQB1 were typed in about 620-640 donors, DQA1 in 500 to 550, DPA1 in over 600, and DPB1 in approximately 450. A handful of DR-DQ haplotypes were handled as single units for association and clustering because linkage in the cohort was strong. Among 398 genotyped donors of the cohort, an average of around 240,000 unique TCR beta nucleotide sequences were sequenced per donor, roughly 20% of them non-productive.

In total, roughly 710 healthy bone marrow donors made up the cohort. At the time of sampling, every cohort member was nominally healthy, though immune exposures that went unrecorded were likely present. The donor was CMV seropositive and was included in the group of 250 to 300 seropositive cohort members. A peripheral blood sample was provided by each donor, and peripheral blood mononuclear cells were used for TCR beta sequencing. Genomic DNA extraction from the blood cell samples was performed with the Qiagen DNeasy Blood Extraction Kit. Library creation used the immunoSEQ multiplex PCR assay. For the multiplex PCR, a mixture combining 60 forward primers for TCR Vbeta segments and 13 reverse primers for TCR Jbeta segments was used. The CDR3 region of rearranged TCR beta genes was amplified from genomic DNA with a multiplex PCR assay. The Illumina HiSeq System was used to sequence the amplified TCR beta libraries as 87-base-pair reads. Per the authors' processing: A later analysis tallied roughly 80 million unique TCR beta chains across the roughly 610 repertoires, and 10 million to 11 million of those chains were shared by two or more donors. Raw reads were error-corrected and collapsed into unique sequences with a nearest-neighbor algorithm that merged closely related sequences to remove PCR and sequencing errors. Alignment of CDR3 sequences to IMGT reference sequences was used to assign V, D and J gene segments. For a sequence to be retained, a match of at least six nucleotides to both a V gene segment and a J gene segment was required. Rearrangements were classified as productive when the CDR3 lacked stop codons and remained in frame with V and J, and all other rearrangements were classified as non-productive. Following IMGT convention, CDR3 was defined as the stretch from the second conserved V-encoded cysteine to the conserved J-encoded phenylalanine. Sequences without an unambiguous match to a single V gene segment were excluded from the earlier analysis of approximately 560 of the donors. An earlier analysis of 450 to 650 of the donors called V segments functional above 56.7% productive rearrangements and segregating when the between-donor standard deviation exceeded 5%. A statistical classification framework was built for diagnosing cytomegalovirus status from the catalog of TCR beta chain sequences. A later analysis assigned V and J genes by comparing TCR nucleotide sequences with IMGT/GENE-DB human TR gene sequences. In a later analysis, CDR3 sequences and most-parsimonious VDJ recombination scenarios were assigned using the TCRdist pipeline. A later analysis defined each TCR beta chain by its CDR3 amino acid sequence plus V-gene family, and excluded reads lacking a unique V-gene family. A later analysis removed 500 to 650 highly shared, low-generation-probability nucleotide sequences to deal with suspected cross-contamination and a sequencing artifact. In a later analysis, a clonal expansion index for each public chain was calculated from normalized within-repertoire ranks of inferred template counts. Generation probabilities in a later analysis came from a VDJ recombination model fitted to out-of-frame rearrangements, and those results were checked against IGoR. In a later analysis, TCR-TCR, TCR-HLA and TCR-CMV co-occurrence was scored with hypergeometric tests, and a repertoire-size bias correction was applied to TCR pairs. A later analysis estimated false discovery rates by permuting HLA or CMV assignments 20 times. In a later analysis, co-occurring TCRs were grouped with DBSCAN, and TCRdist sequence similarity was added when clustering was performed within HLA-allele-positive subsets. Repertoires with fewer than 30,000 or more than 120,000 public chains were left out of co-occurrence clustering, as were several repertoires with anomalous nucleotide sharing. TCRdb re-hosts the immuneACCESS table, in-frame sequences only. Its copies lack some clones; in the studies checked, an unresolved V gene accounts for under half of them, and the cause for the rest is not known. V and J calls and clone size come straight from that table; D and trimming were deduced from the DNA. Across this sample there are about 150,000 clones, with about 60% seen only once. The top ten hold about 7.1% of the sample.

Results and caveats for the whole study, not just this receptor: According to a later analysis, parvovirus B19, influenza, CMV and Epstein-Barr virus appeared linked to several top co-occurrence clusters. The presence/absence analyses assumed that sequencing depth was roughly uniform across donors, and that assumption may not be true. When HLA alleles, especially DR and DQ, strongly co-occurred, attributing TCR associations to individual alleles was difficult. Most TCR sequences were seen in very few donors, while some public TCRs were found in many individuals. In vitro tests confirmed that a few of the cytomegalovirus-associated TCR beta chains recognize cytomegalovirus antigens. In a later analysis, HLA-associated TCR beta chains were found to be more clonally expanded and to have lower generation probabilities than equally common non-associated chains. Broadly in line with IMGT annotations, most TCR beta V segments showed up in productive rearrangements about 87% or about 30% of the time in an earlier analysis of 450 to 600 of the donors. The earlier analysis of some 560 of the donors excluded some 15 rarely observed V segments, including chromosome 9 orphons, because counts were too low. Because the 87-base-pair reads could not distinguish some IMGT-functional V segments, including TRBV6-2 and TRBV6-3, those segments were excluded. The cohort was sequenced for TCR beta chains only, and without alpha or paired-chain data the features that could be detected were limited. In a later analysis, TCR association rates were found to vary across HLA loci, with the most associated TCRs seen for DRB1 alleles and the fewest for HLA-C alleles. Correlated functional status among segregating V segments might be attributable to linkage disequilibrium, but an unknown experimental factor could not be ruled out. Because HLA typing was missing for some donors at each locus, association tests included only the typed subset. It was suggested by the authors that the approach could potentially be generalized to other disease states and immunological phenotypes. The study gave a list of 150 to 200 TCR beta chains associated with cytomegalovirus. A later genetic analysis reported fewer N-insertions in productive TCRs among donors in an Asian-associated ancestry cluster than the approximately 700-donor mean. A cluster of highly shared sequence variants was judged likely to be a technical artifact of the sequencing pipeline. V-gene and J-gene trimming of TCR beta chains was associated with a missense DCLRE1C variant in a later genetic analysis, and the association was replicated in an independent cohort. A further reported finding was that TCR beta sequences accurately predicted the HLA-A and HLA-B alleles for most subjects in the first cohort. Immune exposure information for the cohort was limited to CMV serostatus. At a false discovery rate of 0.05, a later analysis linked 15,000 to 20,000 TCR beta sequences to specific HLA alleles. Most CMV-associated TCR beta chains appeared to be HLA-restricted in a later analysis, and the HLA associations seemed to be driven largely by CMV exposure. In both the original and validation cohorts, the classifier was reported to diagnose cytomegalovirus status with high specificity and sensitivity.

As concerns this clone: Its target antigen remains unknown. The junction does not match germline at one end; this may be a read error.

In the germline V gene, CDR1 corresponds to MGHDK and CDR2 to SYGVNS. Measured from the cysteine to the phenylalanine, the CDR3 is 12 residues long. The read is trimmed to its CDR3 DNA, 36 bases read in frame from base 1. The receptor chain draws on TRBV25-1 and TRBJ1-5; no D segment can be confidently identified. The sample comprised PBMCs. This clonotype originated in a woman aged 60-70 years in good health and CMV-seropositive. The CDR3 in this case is CAGSRSNQPQHF. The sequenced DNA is TGTGCCGGCAGTCGTAGCAATCAGCCCCAGCATTTT.